Each of the 28 T cell receptor beta chains below was sequenced from the same sample in a study of blood T cell repertoires in COVID-19. Here immunoSEQ multiplex PCR was the method, and the copy in TCRdb shows in-frame clones only, minus some. The sample lists about 300,000 clones; roughly 90% were seen once. Sequences were obtained from PBMCs or T cells enriched from blood (not recorded which). The receptor set was obtained from a woman between 18 and 29 years old with acute COVID-19.

V usage is TRBV4-2 and J usage is TRBJ1-1; D might be TRBD1 (5 bases). Deletions cut 0 bases from V and 6 bases from J, with 14 bases between. The CDR3 loop spans 15 amino acids. From germline, CDR1 is LGHNA and CDR2 YNFKEQ. Here the CDR3 DNA reads TGTGCCAGCAGCCAAGAGGGAGGGAGGGGCGCTGAAGCTTTCTTT. It specifies CASSQEGGRGAEAFF.

In this sample, this clone turned up once. The CDR3 DNA is TGTGCCAGCAGCTTAGACGCGGGACAGGGAAGTGGCTACACCTTC. This encodes CASSLDAGQGSGYTF. This chain connects TRBV7-9 to TRBJ1-2, with 9 positions matching TRBD1. V lost 1 base, J lost 7 bases, and 7 bases stayed unmatched. The CDR3 is 15 amino acids. In germline, CDR1 is SEHNR, CDR2 FQNEAQ (reference sequence).

The rearrangement joins TRBV7-8 to TRBJ2-7; 8 bases are a match to TRBD2. Unmatched junction bases numbered 10, after V lost 5 bases and J lost 4 bases. The CDR3 has 15 amino acids. The germline V gene encodes CDR1 SGHVS and CDR2 FQNEAQ. CDR3 DNA sequence: TGTGCCAGCAGCCCGAAGCGGGAGTCTTGGTACGAGCAGTACTTC. Translated, it gives CASSPKRESWYEQYF.

This chain connects TRBV5-1 to TRBJ1-5, with TRBD1 matching 7 bases. V trimming: 4 bases; J trimming: 7 bases; junction bases outside the gene matches: 5. Germline values: CDR1 SGHRS, CDR2 YFSETQ. This CDR3 has 13 amino acids. This CDR3 is CASSRDRNQPQHF. CDR3 sequence (DNA): TGCGCCAGCAGCCGGGACAGAAACCAGCCCCAGCATTTT.

The chain joins TRBV29-1 to TRBJ1-1; weak D call: TRBD1 (5 bases). Germline V gene sequence: CDR1 SQVTM, CDR2 ANQGSEA. The V end was cut by 1 base, the J end by 4 bases, with 10 bases between. There are 13 residues in the CDR3. CDR3 in amino acids: CSVEVWGGTEAFF. CDR3 DNA: TGCAGCGTTGAAGTTTGGGGGGGCACTGAAGCTTTCTTT. Using reference TRBV29-1 and TRBJ1-1 for the parts outside the CDR3, the full variable domain is SAVISQKPSRDICQRGTSLTIQCQVDSQVTMMFWYRQQPGQSLTLIATANQGSEATYESGFVIDKFPISRPNLTFSTLTVSNMSPEDSSIYLCSVEVWGGTEAFFGQGTRLTVV.

This chain connects TRBV28 to TRBJ1-2, with TRBD1 matching over 10 bases. The CDR3 contains 15 residues. Trimming took 4 bases from V and 6 from J; bases not matched to a gene: 8. The germline V gene has CDR1 MDHEN and CDR2 SYDVKM. This CDR3 is CASSSGQGEKDGYTF. The CDR3 bases are TGTGCCAGCAGTTCCGGACAGGGGGAGAAGGATGGCTACACCTTC.

This clone was detected once. The CDR3 protein is CASRDRVLSGNTIYF. The CDR3 bases are TGTGCCAGCAGAGACAGGGTCCTCTCTGGAAACACCATATATTTT. V usage is TRBV2 and J usage is TRBJ1-3, with TRBD1 matching over 7 bases. The germline gives CDR1 SNHLY, CDR2 FYNNEI. This CDR3 is built from 15 residues. With 6 bases clipped from V and 0 bases from J, the junction kept 5 bases outside the gene matches.

V gene TRBV6-5 combines with J gene TRBJ1-5, with unresolved D. CDR1 MNHEY and CDR2 SVGAGI come from the germline V gene. Trimming removed 6 bases at V and 15 bases at J, with 24 bases between. CDR3 size: 14 residues. The CDR3 sequence: CASRELFDRFPGHF. The CDR3 coding sequence is TGTGCCAGCAGGGAGCTGTTCGATCGTTTCCCGGGGCATTTT.

The V call is TRBV7-9, the J call TRBJ1-2, with 10 positions matching TRBD1. With 4 bases clipped from V and 10 bases from J, the junction kept 6 bases outside the gene matches. This CDR3 has 13 amino acids. CDR1 and CDR2 (germline): SEHNR, FQNEAQ (reference sequence). This CDR3 is CASSSDDRGPYTF. CDR3 DNA sequence: TGTGCCAGCAGCTCAGACGACAGGGGGCCCTACACCTTC.

The chain couples TRBV28 to TRBJ1-1, with TRBD1 matching over 7 bases. The CDR3 is 11 amino acids. Per germline, CDR1 MDHEN and CDR2 SYDVKM. CDR3 in amino acids: CATGRNTEAFF. For the CDR3, the DNA is TGTGCGACAGGGAGGAACACTGAAGCTTTCTTT.

The V gene is TRBV3-1 (or the pseudogene TRBV3-2), the J gene TRBJ1-2, with D perhaps matching TRBD1 (5 bases). Trimming shortened V by 0 bases and J by 0 bases, and 11 bases separated the two germline ends. This CDR3 is 16 amino acids long. Germline CDR1 LGHDT, CDR2 YNNKEL (reference sequence). CDR3 loop: CASSQDFGATNYGYTF. The CDR3 DNA reads as TGTGCCAGCAGCCAAGATTTTGGGGCGACTAACTATGGCTACACCTTC.

Only a few counts were recorded for this clone. This chain links TRBV7-3 with TRBJ2-5; TRBD1 might be the D (5 bases). This CDR3 has 14 residues. CDR1 SGHTA and CDR2 FQGTGA come from the germline V gene. Deletions cut 1 base from V and 5 bases from J, with 11 bases between. CDR3: CASSLNSAGETQYF. CDR3 nucleotides: TGTGCCAGCAGCTTAAACAGCGCAGGGGAGACCCAGTACTTC.

The chain links TRBV27 to TRBJ1-2; D uncertain. This CDR3 spans 15 amino acids. Germline V gives CDR1 MNHEY, CDR2 SMNVEV (reference sequence). V lost 3 bases and J 1 base, leaving 12 bases between the germline ends. DNA for the CDR3: TGTGCCAGCAGTTTTACCCGAGGGAGTAACTATGGCTACACCTTC. Its translation is CASSFTRGSNYGYTF.

The chain combines TRBV7-9 with TRBJ2-7; 8 nucleotides line up with TRBD2. The CDR3 runs 14 residues. CDR1 SEHNR and CDR2 FQNEAQ come from the germline V gene (reference sequence). Trimming removed 3 bases from V and 1 base from J; junction bases left unmatched: 2. The CDR3 loop is CASSLTSVSYEQYF. The CDR3 region has the DNA TGTGCCAGCAGCTTGACTAGCGTATCCTACGAGCAGTACTTC.

The V gene is TRBV7-9, the J gene TRBJ1-2, with TRBD1 matching 8 bases. The junction had 2 bases not matched to a gene; V was cut back by 3 bases and J by 8 bases. The length of the CDR3 is 12 residues. Germline V CDR1 and CDR2: SEHNR, FQNEAQ (reference sequence). As DNA, the CDR3 is TGTGCCAGCAGCTTCCAGGGGGCAGGCTACACCTTC. Translating gives CASSFQGAGYTF.

This clone showed up just once. The chain has TRBV5-1 and TRBJ1-2, with 8 bases matching TRBD1. The germline V gene has CDR1 SGHRS and CDR2 YFSETQ. The V gene end was trimmed by 0 bases and the J gene end by 5 bases; junction bases not matched to a gene: 0. The length of the CDR3 is 13 residues. CDR3 protein: CASSLDRGYGYTF. CDR3 nucleotides: TGCGCCAGCAGCTTGGACAGGGGGTATGGCTACACCTTC.

The genes are TRBV28 and TRBJ2-5; D not resolved. Germline lookup yields CDR1 MDHEN and CDR2 SYDVKM. The V gene lost 3 bases and the J gene lost 0 bases, with 11 bases spanning the gap. The length of the CDR3 is 15 residues. The CDR3 nucleotides read TGTGCCAGCAGTTTGTTACAGTCGAACCAAGAGACCCAGTACTTC. It yields the protein CASSLLQSNQETQYF.

The genes are TRBV2 and TRBJ1-6; 8 bases are a match to TRBD1. The germline V gene encodes CDR1 SNHLY and CDR2 FYNNEI. The CDR3 covers 14 residues. The V gene end was trimmed by 4 bases and the J gene end by 5 bases; junction bases not matched to a gene: 1. The CDR3 protein is CASSGDRNNSPLHF. In DNA form, the CDR3 reads TGTGCCAGCAGTGGGGACAGGAATAATTCACCCCTCCACTTT.

The chain couples TRBV6-5 to TRBJ2-7; TRBD2 is a possible D gene (6 bases). V was clipped by 6 bases and J by 6 bases, with 12 bases between them. Germline CDR1 reads MNHEY; CDR2 reads SVGAGI. The CDR3 length is 12 residues. Here the CDR3 reads CASRRLGGEQYF. The CDR3 DNA is TGTGCCAGCAGGCGACTGGGGGGCGAGCAGTACTTC.

This sequence joins TRBV5-5 and TRBJ1-1, with a weak D call TRBD1 (5 bases). This CDR3 comprises 11 residues. CDR1 SGHKS and CDR2 YYEKEE come from the germline V gene (reference sequence). With 3 bases removed from V and 14 bases from J, the gap between germline ends came to 14 bases. Here the CDR3 reads CASSSTGEVFF. In DNA, the CDR3 is TGTGCCAGCAGCTCCACGGGGGAAGTGTTCTTT.

This clone was observed a handful of times. The chain recombines TRBV7-9 with TRBJ2-1; 9 positions agree with TRBD2. Per the germline V gene, CDR1 is SEHNR and CDR2 is FQNEAQ (reference sequence). This CDR3 region has 16 residues. V lost 0 bases, J lost 8 bases, and 8 bases stayed unmatched. DNA for the CDR3: TGTGCCAGCAGCTTAGCGGCGGGAGGGCCTGGGGATGAGCAGTTCTTC. It is translated as CASSLAAGGPGDEQFF.

The sample holds a few counts of this clone. The rearrangement uses TRBV19 and TRBJ2-1, with 13 bases aligning to TRBD2. Germline CDR1 LNHDA, CDR2 SQIVND (reference sequence). This CDR3 contains 17 residues. The J segment lost 6 bases and the V segment lost 3 bases, leaving 8 bases of the junction unmatched. The DNA for the CDR3 is TGTGCCAGTAGTATCCTCACTAGCGGGAGGGCCCTCAATGAGCAGTTCTTC. This codes for CASSILTSGRALNEQFF.

The chain links TRBV10-2 to TRBJ1-2, with D maybe TRBD1 (6 bases). Germline V gives CDR1 WSHSY, CDR2 SAAADI. V was shortened by 1 base and J by 6 bases, with 12 bases between the two germline ends. CDR3 length: 14 residues. The CDR3 DNA reads TGCGCCAGCAGTGAGTACGAGGGACAAAATGGCTACACCTTC. This codes for CASSEYEGQNGYTF.

V usage is TRBV28 and J usage is TRBJ1-3; 8 nucleotides align to TRBD1. From germline, CDR1 is MDHEN and CDR2 SYDVKM. CDR3 size: 16 residues. V shed 5 bases and J 4 bases; nucleotides not matched to a gene: 10. Here the CDR3 DNA reads TGTGCCAGCAGTACGCCGGACAGGGTCCTCGGAAACACCATATATTTT. As protein: CASSTPDRVLGNTIYF. Looking up the rest from reference TRBV28 and TRBJ1-3 gives the full variable domain: DVKVTQSSRYLVKRTGEKVFLECVQDMDHENMFWYRQDPGLGLRLIYFSYDVKMKEKGDIPEGYSVSREKKERFSLILESASTNQTSMYLCASSTPDRVLGNTIYFGEGSWLTVV.

V is TRBV10-3 and J is TRBJ2-2; 10 nucleotides match TRBD2. This CDR3 contains 18 residues. Germline loops: CDR1 ENHRY, CDR2 SYGVKD. The V and J ends lost 3 bases and 0 bases, in that order; junction bases with no gene match: 7. CDR3 bases: TGTGCCATCAGTGATGGAGTAGCGGGAGGAACGAACACCGGGGAGCTGTTTTTT. Translated, it gives CAISDGVAGGTNTGELFF.

V is TRBV7-9 and J is TRBJ1-3; TRBD1 matches 7 bases. The germline V gene has CDR1 SEHNR and CDR2 FQNEAQ (reference sequence). J gave up 2 bases and V 6 bases, and 7 bases lay outside the gene matches. This CDR3 has 15 amino acids. CDR3 in DNA: TGTGCCAGCAGATTTCAGGGGGTGCCTGGAAACACCATATATTTT. Amino acid sequence: CASRFQGVPGNTIYF.

V usage is TRBV24-1 and J usage is TRBJ2-7, with 10 bases aligning to TRBD1. With V trimmed by 4 bases and J by 5 bases, 4 bases remained unmatched. The CDR3 is 14 amino acids. The V gene's germline CDR1 is KGHDR and CDR2 SFDVKD. In nucleotides, the CDR3 is TGTGCCACCAGTGACCCCGGGACAGGGGACGAGCAGTACTTC. Translating it yields CATSDPGTGDEQYF.

The chain recombines TRBV11-2 with TRBJ1-6; D gene uncertain. The CDR3 loop spans 17 amino acids. CDR1 SGHAT and CDR2 FQNNGV come from the germline V gene. V dropped 1 base and J dropped 5 bases, with 15 bases sitting between them. The CDR3 nucleotides read TGTGCCAGCAGCTTAGCCCGAGCAAGGCGGGATAATTCACCCCTCCACTTT. Encoded protein: CASSLARARRDNSPLHF.